The present T cell receptor (beta chain) was sequenced within a study of T cell responses to AZD1222 COVID-19 vaccine. Clones were sequenced by immunoSEQ multiplex PCR, and TCRdb holds only the in-frame ones, with some missing. Among about 140,000 clones listed, 85% to 90% were seen once. Broader study findings: CD4 TCRs associated with vaccination spanned spike, dominating at 160-218 and 743-854.

With 8 bases removed from V and 5 bases from J, the gap between germline ends came to 25 bases. The CDR3 totals 17 residues. CDR1 is MNHEY, CDR2 SMNVEV, per germline (reference sequence). Both about-4-week and about-12-week second-dose recipients were combined. In regard to this clone: Its specificity is not known.

This chain uses TRBV27 with TRBJ1-5; D may be TRBD1 (5 bases). The sequence came from an adult who received the AZD1222 COVID-19 vaccine. The starting material was peripheral blood, obtained 28 days after the second AZD1222 dose. The CDR3 loop reads CASHYSGQGGEDQPQHF. DNA for the CDR3: TGTGCCAGCCATTATTCGGGGCAGGGTGGGGAAGATCAGCCCCAGCATTTT.